One sample yielded the 18 T cell receptor beta chains listed below, sequenced in a study of blood T cell repertoires in COVID-19. Measured with immunoSEQ multiplex PCR; TCRdb has only the in-frame clones, and not every one. Of 200,000 to 250,000 clones listed, around 82% are singletons. The specimen sequenced was PBMCs or T cells enriched from blood (not recorded which). These receptors were collected from a woman aged 35 to 49 who had been exposed to COVID-19.

The chain carries TRBV7-2 and TRBJ1-6, with TRBD1 matching 7 bases. CDR3 length: 14 residues. Trimming took 5 bases from V and 16 from J; bases not matched to a gene: 14. Germline CDR1 reads SGHTA; CDR2 reads FQGNSA. In DNA form, the CDR3 reads TGTGCCAGCAGCGAACCCTCTATGGACAGGCTACTCCACTTT. This encodes CASSEPSMDRLLHF.

The genes are TRBV9 and TRBJ1-2; 10 bases agree with TRBD1. CDR1 and CDR2 (germline): SGDLS, YYNGEE. Trimming cost V 2 bases and J 8 bases; bases outside gene matches: 6. This CDR3 is 14 amino acids long. The CDR3 loop reads CASSVHRDRGGYTF. The CDR3 DNA sequence: TGTGCCAGCAGCGTTCACCGGGACAGGGGAGGCTACACCTTC. The full variable domain, rest sourced from reference TRBV9 and TRBJ1-2, is DSGVTQTPKHLITATGQRVTLRCSPRSGDLSVYWYQQSLDQGLQFLIQYYNGEERAKGNILERFSAQQFPDLHSELNLSSLELGDSALYFCASSVHRDRGGYTFGSGTRLTVV.

The gene calls are TRBV2 and TRBJ2-2, with TRBD2 matching 8 bases. Germline V gene sequence: CDR1 SNHLY, CDR2 FYNNEI. The CDR3 contains 16 residues. J was trimmed by 1 base and V by 2 bases; bases with no gene match: 3. In nucleotides, the CDR3 is TGTGCCAGCAGTGAACTGGGACTAGGGAACACCGGGGAGCTGTTTTTT. This encodes CASSELGLGNTGELFF.

The chain carries TRBV6-2 or TRBV6-3 and TRBJ2-3, with a possible D match to TRBD1 (5 bases). The V gene lost 2 bases and the J gene lost 0 bases, with 9 bases spanning the gap. CDR1 MNHEY and CDR2 SVGEGT come from the germline V gene. The CDR3 spans 15 residues. The CDR3 spells CASSYPGQSTDTQYF. The CDR3 DNA reads as TGTGCCAGCAGTTACCCAGGGCAGAGCACAGATACGCAGTATTTT.

This clone occurred a few times. Other nucleotide sequences in the sample specify the same CDR3. V and J are TRBV9 and TRBJ2-1; no firm D call. Germline CDR1 SGDLS, CDR2 YYNGEE. Trimming stripped 0 bases from V and 0 bases from J, with 7 bases between. The CDR3 consists of 15 residues. The CDR3 nucleotides are TGTGCCAGCAGCGTAGTGGGCGTCTCCTACAATGAGCAGTTCTTC. This gives the protein CASSVVGVSYNEQFF.

This clone appeared once. This chain joins TRBV5-6 and TRBJ1-1; D is unclear. Trimming pared 1 base from V and 1 base from J, leaving 8 bases between. This CDR3 spans 14 amino acids. Germline CDR1 reads SGHDT; CDR2 reads YYEEEE. Written as DNA, the CDR3 is TGTGCCAGCAGCTTGTTCGGGGAGAACACTGAAGCTTTCTTT. It encodes CASSLFGENTEAFF.

The sample holds one count of this clone. The genes are TRBV4-3 and TRBJ2-3; 8 nucleotides align to TRBD2. Germline values: CDR1 LGHNA, CDR2 YSLEER. CDR3 length: 15 residues. The J segment lost 5 bases and the V segment lost 0 bases, leaving 4 bases of the junction unmatched. CDR3 protein: CASSQDLTSGDTQYF. The CDR3 bases are TGCGCCAGCAGCCAAGATCTAACTAGCGGAGATACGCAGTATTTT.

The chain couples TRBV5-1 to TRBJ2-7, with 10 bases aligning to TRBD1. CDR1 is SGHRS and CDR2 is YFSETQ in the germline V gene. V gave up 0 bases and J gave up 7 bases; unmatched junction bases: 7. The CDR3 sequence is 15 residues long. The CDR3 region is CASSLEPGQGGEQYF. CDR3 nucleotides: TGCGCCAGCAGCTTGGAGCCCGGACAGGGGGGAGAGCAGTACTTC.

The rearrangement joins TRBV29-1 to TRBJ1-2; D gene unclear. V gave up 3 bases and J gave up 1 base, with 15 bases separating them. The CDR3 runs to 15 residues. CDR1 is SQVTM and CDR2 is ANQGSEA in the germline V gene. DNA for the CDR3: TGCAGCGTTGACTACGGACTGACTTATAACTATGGCTACACCTTC. It is translated as CSVDYGLTYNYGYTF.

The chain carries TRBV5-1 and TRBJ1-4, with D possibly being TRBD1 (5 bases). Germline V CDR1 and CDR2: SGHRS, YFSETQ. The CDR3 covers 17 residues. The ends were cut back, 0 bases at V and 8 bases at J, with 20 bases in the middle. This CDR3 is CASSLGLLDIFSEKLFF. In DNA form, the CDR3 reads TGCGCCAGCAGCTTGGGTTTGTTGGACATTTTCTCCGAAAAACTGTTTTTT.

The chain uses TRBV12-3 or TRBV12-4 and TRBJ2-1, with TRBD1 identical over 7 bases. CDR3 length: 13 amino acids. After removal of 5 bases from V and 4 bases from J, the junction contained 2 bases not matched to a gene. CDR3 sequence reads: CASSPGQYNEQFF. In DNA form, the CDR3 reads TGTGCCAGCAGTCCGGGACAGTACAATGAGCAGTTCTTC.

The CDR3 reads CSARGDTIYF. DNA of the CDR3: TGCAGTGCTCGGGGGGACACCATATATTTT. The chain couples TRBV20-1 to TRBJ1-3; possibly TRBD1 for D (5 bases). This CDR3 region has 10 residues. V was clipped by 5 bases and J by 8 bases, with 7 bases between them. Germline CDR1 reads DFQATT; CDR2 reads SNEGSKA (reference sequence).

The chain combines TRBV3-1 (or the pseudogene TRBV3-2) with TRBJ2-1, with TRBD2 matching 11 bases. This CDR3 contains 18 residues. V lost 1 base to trimming and J lost 5 bases; unmatched junction nucleotides: 10. Germline CDR1 and CDR2: LGHDT and YNNKEL (reference sequence). The CDR3 DNA sequence: TGTGCCAGCAGCCAAGGGGGTTCGACTAGCGGGGAGAACAATGAGCAGTTCTTC. Protein product: CASSQGGSTSGENNEQFF.

The CDR3 loop is CASSLLFNYGYTF. CDR3 coding DNA: TGTGCCAGCAGTCTGCTATTTAACTATGGCTACACCTTC. The chain couples TRBV6-2 or TRBV6-3 to TRBJ1-2; D not certain. CDR3 size: 13 residues. In germline, CDR1 is MNHEY, CDR2 SVGEGT. Trimming left V 5 bases short and J 1 base short, with 8 bases between.

The J gene is TRBJ1-1, the V gene TRBV11-2; no firm D call. This CDR3 region has 12 residues. Germline V gene lookup returns CDR1 SGHAT and CDR2 FQNNGV. Trimming stripped 2 bases from V and 11 bases from J, with 12 bases between. As DNA, the CDR3 is TGTGCCAGCAGCTTAAATGGCAAATGGGCTTTCTTT. Amino acid sequence: CASSLNGKWAFF.

The gene calls are TRBV5-6 and TRBJ1-2; D gene uncertain. Looked up from germline, CDR1 is SGHDT and CDR2 is YYEEEE. The ends were cut back, 4 bases at V and 4 bases at J, with 14 bases in the middle. The CDR3 contains 14 residues. CDR3 bases: TGTGCCAGCAGCGAGGGCCCACCAAGCTATGGCTACACCTTC. Protein product: CASSEGPPSYGYTF.

The rearrangement uses TRBV5-1 and TRBJ2-3; 7 nucleotides align to TRBD2. After removal of 0 bases from V and 2 bases from J, the junction contained 9 bases not matched to a gene. The CDR3 loop spans 17 amino acids. In germline, CDR1 is SGHRS, CDR2 YFSETQ. The CDR3 nucleotides are TGCGCCAGCAGCTTGGTAGTAGGCGGGGGACTCACAGATACGCAGTATTTT. It yields the protein CASSLVVGGGLTDTQYF. Full variable domain (outside the CDR3, taken from reference TRBV5-1 and TRBJ2-3): KAGVTQTPRYLIKTRGQQVTLSCSPISGHRSVSWYQQTPGQGLQFLFEYFSETQRNKGNFPGRFSGRQFSNSRSEMNVSTLELGDSALYLCASSLVVGGGLTDTQYFGPGTRLTVL.

This chain links TRBV18 with TRBJ1-4; tentatively, D is TRBD1 (5 bases). From germline, CDR1 is KGHSH and CDR2 LQKENI. The CDR3 is made up of 15 amino acids. V lost 0 bases and J lost 5, with 10 bases in between. CDR3 in amino acids: CASSPPGGENEKLFF. In DNA form, the CDR3 reads TGTGCCAGCTCACCACCGGGGGGTGAGAATGAAAAACTGTTTTTT.